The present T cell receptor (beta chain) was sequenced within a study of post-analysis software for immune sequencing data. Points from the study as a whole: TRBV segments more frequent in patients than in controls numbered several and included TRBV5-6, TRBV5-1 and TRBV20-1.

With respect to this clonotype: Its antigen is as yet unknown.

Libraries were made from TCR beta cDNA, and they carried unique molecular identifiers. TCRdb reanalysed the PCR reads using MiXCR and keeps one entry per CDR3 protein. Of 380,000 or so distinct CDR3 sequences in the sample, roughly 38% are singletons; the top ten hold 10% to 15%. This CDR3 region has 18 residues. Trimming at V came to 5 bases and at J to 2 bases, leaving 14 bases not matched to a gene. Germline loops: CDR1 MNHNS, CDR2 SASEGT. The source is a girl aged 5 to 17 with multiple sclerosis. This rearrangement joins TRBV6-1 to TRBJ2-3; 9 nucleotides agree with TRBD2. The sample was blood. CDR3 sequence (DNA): TGTGCCAGCAGTCCAGACTCGGTAGCGGGGGCCCTCACAGATACGCAGTATTTT. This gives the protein CASSPDSVAGALTDTQYF.